This T cell receptor beta chain was documented in a study of blood T cells in healthy people across ages. The use of a sample-barcoded 5' primer and a J-beta primer mix characterized a second PCR of roughly 7 to 11 cycles. TCRdb reprocessed the 5' RACE reads with MiXCR, giving one entry per CDR3 protein. The sample shows under 700,000 distinct CDR3 sequences, around 24% of them seen only once. The CDR3 extends over 17 amino acids. Trimming removed 3 bases from V and 4 bases from J; junction bases left unmatched: 11. This clonotype occurred a few times. This sample also appeared in a second study, on T cells of mothers and their children.

The sample comprised blood. This receptor was obtained from a boy aged 5-17 years in good health. This sequence joins TRBV12-3 or TRBV12-4 and TRBJ2-1; 8 bases map to TRBD2. CDR3 region: CASSLRRGVLLYNEQFF. The CDR3 DNA sequence: TGTGCCAGCAGTTTGCGGCGGGGGGTCCTCCTTTACAATGAGCAGTTCTTC.